One sample yielded the 21 T cell receptor beta chains listed below, sequenced in a study of Ad26.COV2.S vaccination and SARS-CoV-2 variants. Generated by immunoSEQ multiplex PCR, the TCRdb table keeps only in-frame clones and is missing some. This table has around 370,000 clones, around 92% appearing once. Material: peripheral blood, obtained after recovery from COVID-19. The source is a human donor who had recovered from COVID-19.

This chain joins TRBV6-1 and TRBJ2-7, with TRBD2 matching over 11 bases. The CDR3 runs to 18 residues. V lost 1 base, J lost 4 bases, and 12 bases stayed unmatched. Germline V lookup: CDR1 MNHNS, CDR2 SASEGT. The CDR3 region is CASSEGLAGKRGPYEQYF. In nucleotides, the CDR3 is TGTGCCAGCAGTGAAGGACTAGCGGGGAAGAGGGGACCTTACGAGCAGTACTTC.

The chain carries TRBV10-1 and TRBJ1-4; weak D call: TRBD1 (5 bases). Germline lookup yields CDR1 WNHNN and CDR2 SYGVQD (reference sequence). The CDR3 runs to 14 residues. The V end was cut by 6 bases, the J end by 7 bases, with 15 bases between. CDR3: CASRGHGPIEKLFF. The CDR3 nucleotides are TGCGCCAGCAGAGGACACGGCCCTATTGAAAAACTGTTTTTT.

The CDR3 is CASSVSGSGGAGSYNEQFF. In nucleotides, the CDR3 is TGTGCCAGCAGCGTAAGTGGTAGCGGGGGGGCCGGGTCCTACAATGAGCAGTTCTTC. V gene TRBV9 combines with J gene TRBJ2-1, with 11 bases fitting TRBD2. The CDR3 totals 19 residues. J lost 1 base, V lost 1 base, and 10 bases had no gene match. Germline loops: CDR1 SGDLS, CDR2 YYNGEE.

J is TRBJ2-6 and V is TRBV7-6; TRBD1 or TRBD2 may be the D gene (5 bases each). The ends were cut back, 3 bases at V and 0 bases at J, with 9 bases in the middle. CDR3 length equals 16 residues. CDR1 and CDR2 from the germline V gene are SGHVS and FNYEAQ. CDR3 nucleotide sequence: TGTGCCAGCAGCTTGGGACCCTACTCTGGGGCCAACGTCCTGACTTTC. As protein: CASSLGPYSGANVLTF.

The V gene is TRBV4-1, the J gene TRBJ2-1, with a tentative D call TRBD2 (7 bases). This CDR3 is 17 amino acids long. Trimming took off 1 base at V and 0 bases at J, with 13 bases between the two ends. Germline V gene data show CDR1 as MGHRA and CDR2 as YSYEKL. This chain's CDR3 is CASSQARGGDSYNEQFF. The CDR3 nucleotides read TGCGCCAGCAGCCAAGCAAGGGGGGGGGACTCCTACAATGAGCAGTTCTTC.

This chain joins TRBV19 and TRBJ2-7, with TRBD1 matching over 7 bases. V lost 5 bases, J lost 1 base, and 11 bases stayed unmatched. The CDR3 contains 16 residues. Germline V gene data show CDR1 as LNHDA and CDR2 as SQIVND (reference sequence). The CDR3 is CASSVFRQGRSYEQYF. CDR3 sequence (DNA): TGTGCCAGTAGTGTCTTCAGACAGGGTAGGTCCTACGAGCAGTACTTC.

This clone was seen a single time. The J gene is TRBJ2-1, the V gene TRBV5-5; possibly TRBD1 or TRBD2 for D (5 bases each). CDR1 is SGHKS and CDR2 is YYEKEE in the germline V gene (reference sequence). The V gene lost 4 bases and the J gene lost 8 bases, with 22 bases spanning the gap. CDR3 length: 16 amino acids. The CDR3 is CASSHPDSRWGDEQFF. Written as DNA, the CDR3 is TGTGCCAGCAGCCACCCGGACTCAAGGTGGGGCGATGAGCAGTTCTTC.

This clone has at least ten counts. J is TRBJ2-3 and V is TRBV9; D might be TRBD1 (6 bases). V dropped 4 bases and J dropped 2 bases, with 14 bases sitting between them. There are 15 residues in the CDR3. Germline V CDR1 and CDR2: SGDLS, YYNGEE. CDR3 loop: CASSRSWGPTDTQYF. The CDR3 bases are TGTGCCAGCAGCAGGTCGTGGGGGCCCACAGATACGCAGTATTTT.

The V gene is TRBV9, the J gene TRBJ1-2; a weak D match, TRBD1 (6 bases). The CDR3 totals 13 residues. V dropped 3 bases and J dropped 5 bases, with 11 bases sitting between them. CDR1 is SGDLS and CDR2 is YYNGEE in the germline V gene. CDR3 region: CASSEGGLYGYTF. The DNA for the CDR3 is TGTGCCAGCAGCGAGGGGGGATTATATGGCTACACCTTC.

V and J are TRBV6-2 or TRBV6-3 and TRBJ2-2; D remains unclear. Germline V gene data show CDR1 as MNHEY and CDR2 as SVGEGT. V was pared by 1 base and J by 1 base, with 1 base between. This CDR3 region has 13 residues. CDR3 DNA sequence: TGTGCCAGCAGTTACTTGAACACCGGGGAGCTGTTTTTT. This translates into CASSYLNTGELFF.

J is TRBJ2-7 and V is TRBV7-2; D unclear. V was clipped by 2 bases and J by 4 bases, with 15 bases between them. Germline CDR1 SGHTA, CDR2 FQGNSA. This CDR3 comprises 15 residues. This CDR3 reads CASSLLIGYWYEQYF. In nucleotides, the CDR3 is TGTGCCAGCAGCTTACTAATAGGGTATTGGTACGAGCAGTACTTC.

V is TRBV10-3 and J is TRBJ2-7, with a possible D match to TRBD1 (7 bases). The V gene's germline CDR1 is ENHRY and CDR2 SYGVKD. There are 14 residues in the CDR3. V lost 0 bases and J lost 4, with 10 bases in between. CDR3 loop: CAISESRGDYEQYF. Here the CDR3 DNA reads TGTGCCATCAGTGAGTCCAGGGGGGATTACGAGCAGTACTTC.

The V gene is TRBV2, the J gene TRBJ1-1; weak D call: TRBD1 (6 bases). Germline-derived CDR1 and CDR2 are SNHLY and FYNNEI. The CDR3 covers 14 residues. The germline V and J ends were trimmed by 7 bases and 0 bases, with 12 bases remaining between them. CDR3 protein: CASTRQELNTEAFF. The DNA of the CDR3 is TGTGCCAGCACAAGACAGGAACTGAACACTGAAGCTTTCTTT.

J is TRBJ1-1 and V is TRBV29-1, with 7 bases aligning to TRBD1. CDR3 size: 15 residues. CDR1 and CDR2 (germline): SQVTM, ANQGSEA. The trim removed 4 bases at V and 0 bases at J, leaving 8 bases unmatched. The CDR3 loop reads CSVARRTGMNTEAFF. CDR3 nucleotides: TGCAGCGTTGCCCGACGGACAGGCATGAACACTGAAGCTTTCTTT.

This sequence joins TRBV9 and TRBJ1-2; 10 nucleotides agree with TRBD1. V gave up 3 bases and J gave up 4 bases; unmatched junction bases: 6. The CDR3 is 15 amino acids. Germline V gene lookup returns CDR1 SGDLS and CDR2 YYNGEE. The CDR3 region has the DNA TGTGCCAGCAGCGCCGGGGGGACAGGGGCCTATGGCTACACCTTC. It encodes CASSAGGTGAYGYTF.

This clone came up once. The chain has TRBV11-3 and TRBJ1-1, with 7 bases fitting TRBD1. The CDR3 is 13 amino acids. CDR1 is SGHNT and CDR2 is YENEEA in the germline V gene. J was trimmed by 11 bases and V by 4 bases; bases with no gene match: 10. CDR3 sequence reads: CASSSTGAPYAFF. CDR3 coding DNA: TGTGCCAGCAGCTCTACAGGGGCCCCGTACGCTTTCTTT.

The CDR3 DNA reads as TGTGCCAGCAGTCCACGGTGGCTGGGGACGACCACCGGGGAGCTGTTTTTT. Its translation: CASSPRWLGTTTGELFF. This chain joins TRBV6-6 and TRBJ2-2; D may match TRBD1 or TRBD2 (5 bases each). CDR3 size: 17 residues. Trimming took off 5 bases at V and 4 bases at J, with 20 bases between the two ends. CDR1 and CDR2 from the germline V gene are MNHNY and SVGAGI (reference sequence).

The chain recombines TRBV6-5 with TRBJ1-6; a possible D gene is TRBD1 (6 bases). The V gene's germline CDR1 is MNHEY and CDR2 SVGAGI. CDR3 length equals 12 residues. V dropped 2 bases and J dropped 14 bases, with 10 bases sitting between them. The CDR3 region has the DNA TGTGCCAGCAGTTACGACAGGCGGACCCTCCACTTT. It is translated as CASSYDRRTLHF.

As for this clone: This same CDR3 is encoded by further DNA sequences in the sample. The chain employs TRBV5-1 and TRBJ2-7, with a tentative D call TRBD1 (5 bases). Germline CDR1 and CDR2: SGHRS and YFSETQ. Trimming cost V 0 bases and J 3 bases, with 10 bases left between them. The CDR3 runs 14 residues. This chain's CDR3 is CASSLEGVSYEQYF. The CDR3 DNA reads as TGCGCCAGCAGCTTGGAAGGGGTCAGCTACGAGCAGTACTTC.

The gene calls are TRBV7-8 and TRBJ2-5; D gene unclear. Per the germline V gene, CDR1 is SGHVS and CDR2 is FQNEAQ. Deletions cut 7 bases from V and 2 bases from J, with 14 bases between. There are 14 residues in the CDR3. The CDR3 DNA sequence: TGTGCCAGCACCCGTTTGGGTCTACAAGAGACCCAGTACTTC. As protein: CASTRLGLQETQYF.

The rearrangement links TRBV29-1 to TRBJ1-2, with 9 bases identical to TRBD1. This CDR3 is 14 amino acids long. Trimming removed 3 bases from V and 7 bases from J; junction bases left unmatched: 9. Per germline, CDR1 SQVTM and CDR2 ANQGSEA. The CDR3 sequence is CSVEGTGRVGGYTF. The CDR3 DNA sequence: TGCAGCGTTGAGGGGACAGGGAGGGTGGGTGGCTACACCTTC.